This T cell receptor beta chain was obtained from a study of spatial heterogeneity in lung cancer. The time point: sample taken at primary tumor resection. Overall study findings and caveats: In tumors, expanded intratumoral alpha and beta TCR counts tracked mutation counts.

TCRdb re-called the 5' RACE reads with MiXCR, one entry per CDR3 protein. The sample yields 14,000 or so distinct CDR3 sequences, approximately 4.5% seen once. Germline V lookup: CDR1 MNHNS, CDR2 SASEGT. The CDR3 contains 19 residues. V gave up 0 bases and J gave up 4 bases; unmatched junction bases: 18. This clonotype was detected ten times or more. Its antigen is still unknown. For a library built for alpha chains, this beta chain is a stray read; little rests on its size. The V and J genes are TRBV6-1 and TRBJ2-7; 7 bases fit TRBD1. Source: lung tumor tissue, taken at surgery. The TCR originated in a female donor with early-stage non-small cell lung cancer. CDR3 loop: CASSEAGYRGLTPSYEQYF. The CDR3 bases are TGTGCCAGCAGTGAAGCTGGTTACAGGGGCCTAACCCCTTCTTACGAGCAGTACTTC.